This T cell receptor (beta chain) was sequenced during a study of blood T cell repertoires in COVID-19. The CDR3 has 13 amino acids. V lost 6 bases, J lost 0 bases, and 6 bases lay in between. CDR1 and CDR2 from the germline V gene are ENHRY and SYGVKD. Methods used by the authors: From reference gene primer amplification, estimates of nucleated cell counts were derived. Assay used: immunoSEQ multiplex PCR; TCRdb lists only in-frame clones, some missing. V, J and clone size are taken as reported in that table, and D and trimming were inferred from the DNA itself. The profile shows 24,000 or so clones, more than 75% of them singletons.

The gene calls are TRBV10-3 and TRBJ1-3; no firm D call. What was sequenced was peripheral blood. The clonotype was recovered from a woman older than 75 with acute or convalescent COVID-19. This CDR3 reads CAIRADSGNTIYF. For the CDR3, the DNA is TGTGCCATCAGGGCAGACTCTGGAAACACCATATATTTT.